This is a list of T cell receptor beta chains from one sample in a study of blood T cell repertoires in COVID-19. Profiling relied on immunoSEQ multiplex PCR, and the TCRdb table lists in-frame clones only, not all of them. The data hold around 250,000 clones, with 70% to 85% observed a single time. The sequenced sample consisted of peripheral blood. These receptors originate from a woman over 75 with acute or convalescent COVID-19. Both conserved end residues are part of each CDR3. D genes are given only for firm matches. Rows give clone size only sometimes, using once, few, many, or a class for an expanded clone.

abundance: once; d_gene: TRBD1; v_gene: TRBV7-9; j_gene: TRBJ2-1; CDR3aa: CASSLTGGRNEQFF; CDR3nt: TGTGCCAGCAGTTTGACAGGGGGCCGTAATGAGCAGTTCTTC
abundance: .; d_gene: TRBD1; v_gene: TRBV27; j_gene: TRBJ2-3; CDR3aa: CASSLRTGRDTQYF; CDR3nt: TGTGCCAGCAGTTTAAGGACAGGGCGAGATACGCAGTATTTT
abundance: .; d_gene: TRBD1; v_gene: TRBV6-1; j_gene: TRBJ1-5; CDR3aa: CASSRQGSNQPQHF; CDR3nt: TGTGCCAGCAGTAGACAGGGTAGCAATCAGCCCCAGCATTTT
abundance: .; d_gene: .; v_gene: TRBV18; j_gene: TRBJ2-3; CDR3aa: CASSPKAGETDTQYF; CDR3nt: TGTGCCAGCTCACCGAAGGCAGGCGAGACAGATACGCAGTATTTT
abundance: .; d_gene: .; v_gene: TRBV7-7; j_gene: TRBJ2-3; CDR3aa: CASSQIISTRGTQYF; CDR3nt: TGTGCCAGCAGCCAAATTATCAGCACACGAGGTACGCAGTATTTT
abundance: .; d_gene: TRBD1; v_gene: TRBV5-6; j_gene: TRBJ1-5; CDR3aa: CASSLYGQGISQPQHF; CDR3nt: TGTGCCAGCAGCTTGTATGGACAGGGTATTAGCCAGCCCCAGCATTTT
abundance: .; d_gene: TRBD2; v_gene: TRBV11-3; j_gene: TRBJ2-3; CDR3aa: CASSRLAGYTDTQYF; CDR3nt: TGTGCCAGCAGCAGGCTAGCGGGGTACACAGATACGCAGTATTTT
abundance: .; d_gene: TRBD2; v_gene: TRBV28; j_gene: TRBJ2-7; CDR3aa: CASSSLREGPYEQYF; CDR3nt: TGTGCCAGCAGTTCTCTCCGGGAGGGACCCTACGAGCAGTACTTC
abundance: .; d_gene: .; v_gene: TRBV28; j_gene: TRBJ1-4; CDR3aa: CASSLNRGNEKLFF; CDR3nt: TGTGCCAGCAGTTTAAACCGGGGTAATGAAAAACTGTTTTTT
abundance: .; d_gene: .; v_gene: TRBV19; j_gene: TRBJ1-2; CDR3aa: CARNRPQGCYGYTF; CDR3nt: TGTGCCAGGAATAGACCCCAGGGCTGCTATGGCTACACCTTC
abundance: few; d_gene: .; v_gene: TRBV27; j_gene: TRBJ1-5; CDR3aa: CASSLDRRGQPQHF; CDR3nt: TGTGCCAGCAGTTTAGACAGGAGAGGTCAGCCCCAGCATTTT
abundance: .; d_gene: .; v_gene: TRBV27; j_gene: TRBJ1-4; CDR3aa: CASTGGGKLFF; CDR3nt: TGTGCCAGCACCGGAGGCGGAAAACTGTTTTTT
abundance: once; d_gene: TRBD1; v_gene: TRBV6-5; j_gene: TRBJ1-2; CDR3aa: CASSYRDSGNYGYTF; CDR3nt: TGTGCCAGCAGTTACCGGGACAGTGGTAACTATGGCTACACCTTC
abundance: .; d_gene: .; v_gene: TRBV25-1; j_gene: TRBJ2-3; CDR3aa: CASSELEGADTQYF; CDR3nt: TGTGCCAGCAGTGAATTGGAGGGGGCGGATACGCAGTATTTT
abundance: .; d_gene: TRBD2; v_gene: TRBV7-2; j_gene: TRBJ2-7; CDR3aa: CASSSGTSGTYEQYF; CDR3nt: TGTGCCAGCAGCTCCGGGACTAGCGGAACCTACGAGCAGTACTTC
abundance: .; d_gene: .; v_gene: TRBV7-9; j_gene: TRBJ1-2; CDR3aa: CASSSDRDKLYGYTF; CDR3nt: TGTGCCAGCAGCTCGGACCGGGACAAACTCTATGGCTACACCTTC
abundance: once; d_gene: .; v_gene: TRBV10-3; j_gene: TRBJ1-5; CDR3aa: CAIRGRDNQPQHF; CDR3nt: TGTGCCATCAGAGGGAGAGACAATCAGCCCCAGCATTTT
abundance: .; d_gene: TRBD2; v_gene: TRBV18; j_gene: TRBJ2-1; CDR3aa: CASSSLASGRNDEQFF; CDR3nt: TGTGCCAGCTCATCCCTGGCTAGCGGGAGAAACGATGAGCAGTTCTTC
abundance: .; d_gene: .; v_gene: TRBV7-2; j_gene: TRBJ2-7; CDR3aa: CASSLAVGLTYEQYF; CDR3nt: TGTGCCAGCAGCTTAGCGGTTGGACTAACCTACGAGCAGTACTTC
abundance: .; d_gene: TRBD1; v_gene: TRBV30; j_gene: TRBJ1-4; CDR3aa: CAWSRTGDNEKLFF; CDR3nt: TGTGCCTGGTCTAGGACAGGGGATAATGAAAAACTGTTTTTT
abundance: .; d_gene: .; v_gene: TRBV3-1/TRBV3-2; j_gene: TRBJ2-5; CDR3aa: CASSQSGAGTQYF; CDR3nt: TGTGCCAGCAGCCAATCAGGGGCTGGGACCCAGTACTTC
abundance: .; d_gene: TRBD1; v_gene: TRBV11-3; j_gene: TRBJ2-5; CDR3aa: CASSLGTGPWETQYF; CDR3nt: TGTGCCAGCAGCTTAGGGACAGGGCCATGGGAGACCCAGTACTTC
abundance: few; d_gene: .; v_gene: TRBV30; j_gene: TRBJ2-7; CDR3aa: CAWTPGVGEQYF; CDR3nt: TGTGCCTGGACCCCAGGGGTAGGGGAGCAGTACTTC
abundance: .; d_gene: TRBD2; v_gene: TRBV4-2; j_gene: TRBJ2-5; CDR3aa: CASSQERGVRAGKLETQYF; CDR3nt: TGTGCCAGCAGCCAAGAAAGAGGGGTACGAGCGGGAAAATTGGAGACCCAGTACTTC
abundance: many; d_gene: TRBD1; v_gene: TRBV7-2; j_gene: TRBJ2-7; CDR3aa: CASSSQTGDPRYEQYF; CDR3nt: TGTGCCAGCAGCTCCCAAACAGGGGACCCCCGCTACGAGCAGTACTTC
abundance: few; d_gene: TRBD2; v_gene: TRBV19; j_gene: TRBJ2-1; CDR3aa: CASSELAGWGYNEQFF; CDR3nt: TGTGCCAGTAGTGAACTAGCGGGATGGGGCTACAATGAGCAGTTCTTC
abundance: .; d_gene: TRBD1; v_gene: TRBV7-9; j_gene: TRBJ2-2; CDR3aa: CASSPNRGFAGELFF; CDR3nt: TGTGCCAGCAGCCCCAACAGGGGTTTCGCCGGGGAGCTGTTTTTT
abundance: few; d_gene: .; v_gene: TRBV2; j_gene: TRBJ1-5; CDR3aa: CASSGSNQPQHF; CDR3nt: TGTGCCAGCTCCGGTAGCAATCAGCCCCAGCATTTT
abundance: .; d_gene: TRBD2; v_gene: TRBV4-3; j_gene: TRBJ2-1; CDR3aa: CASSQDPREGYNEQFF; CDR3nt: TGCGCCAGCAGCCAAGACCCGCGGGAGGGGTACAATGAGCAGTTCTTC
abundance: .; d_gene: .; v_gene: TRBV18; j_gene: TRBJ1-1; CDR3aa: CASSLLEQYTEAFF; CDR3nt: TGTGCCAGCTCACTTCTCGAACAGTACACTGAAGCTTTCTTT
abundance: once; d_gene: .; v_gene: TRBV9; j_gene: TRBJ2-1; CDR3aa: CASSATPGNEQFF; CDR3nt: TGTGCCAGCAGCGCTACCCCAGGCAATGAGCAGTTCTTC
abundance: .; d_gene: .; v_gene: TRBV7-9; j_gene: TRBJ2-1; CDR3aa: CASSLRQANTYNEQFF; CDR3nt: TGTGCCAGCAGCCTCAGACAGGCGAATACCTACAATGAGCAGTTCTTC
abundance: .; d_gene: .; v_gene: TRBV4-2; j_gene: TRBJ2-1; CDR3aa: CASSQDLIREQFF; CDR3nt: TGTGCCAGCAGCCAAGATCTAATCCGTGAGCAGTTCTTC
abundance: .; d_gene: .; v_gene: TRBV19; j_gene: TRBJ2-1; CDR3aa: CASSIDHSRSSYNEQFF; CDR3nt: TGTGCCAGTAGTATAGATCATTCCCGGAGCTCCTACAATGAGCAGTTCTTC
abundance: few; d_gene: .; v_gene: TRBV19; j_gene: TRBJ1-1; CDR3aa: CASTRGVERGEAFF; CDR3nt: TGTGCCAGTACTCGGGGGGTTGAAAGGGGTGAAGCTTTCTTT
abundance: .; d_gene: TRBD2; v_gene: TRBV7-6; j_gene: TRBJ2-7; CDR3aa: CASSLGLAGSYEQYF; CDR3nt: TGTGCCAGCAGCCTCGGACTAGCGGGCTCCTACGAGCAGTACTTC
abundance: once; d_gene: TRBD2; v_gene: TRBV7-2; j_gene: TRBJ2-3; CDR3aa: CASSTRTSGGPSQKSQYF; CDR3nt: TGTGCCAGCAGCACGCGGACTAGCGGGGGGCCCTCACAAAAATCGCAGTATTTT
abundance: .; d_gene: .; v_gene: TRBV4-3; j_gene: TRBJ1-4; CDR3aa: CASSQDEGYNEKLFF; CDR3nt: TGCGCCAGCAGCCAAGACGAGGGCTATAATGAAAAACTGTTTTTT
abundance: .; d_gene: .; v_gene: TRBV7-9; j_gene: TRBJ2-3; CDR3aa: CASSLSGVTDTQYF; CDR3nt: TGTGCCAGCAGCTTAAGCGGTGTCACAGATACGCAGTATTTT
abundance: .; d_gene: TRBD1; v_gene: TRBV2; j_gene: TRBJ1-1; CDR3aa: CATQRQGIRYEAFF; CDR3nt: TGTGCCACTCAGAGACAGGGGATAAGGTATGAAGCTTTCTTT
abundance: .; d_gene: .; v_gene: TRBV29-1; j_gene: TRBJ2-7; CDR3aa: CSAHEGHEQYF; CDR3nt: TGCAGCGCGCACGAGGGTCACGAGCAGTACTTC
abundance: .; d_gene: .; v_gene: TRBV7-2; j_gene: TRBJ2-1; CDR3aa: CASSFRQGGNNEQFF; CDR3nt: TGTGCCAGCAGCTTTCGGCAGGGGGGAAACAATGAGCAGTTCTTC